The rows below give T cell receptor beta chains drawn from one sample of a study of T cells after yellow fever vaccination. Using its own MiXCR run on the 5' RACE reads, TCRdb lists one record per CDR3 protein. Of 200,000 to 250,000 distinct CDR3 sequences detected, 6.9% appear once; the ten largest clones hold approximately 0.84%. The specimen comprised CD4+ T cells sorted from PBMCs, sampled 15 days after the yellow fever booster vaccination. These receptors all stem from a man aged 25-45 years who received the YFV17D yellow fever vaccine. Both conserved end residues are part of each CDR3. D genes are given only for firm matches. Clone size, where shown, is once, few, many, or a class for clones that have expanded.

v_call	j_call	clone_size	d_call	cdr3_nt	cdr3_aa
TRBV15	TRBJ2-7	-	TRBD2	TGTGCCACCAGCAGATACCCTAGCGGGAGAACCTACGAGCAGTACTTC	CATSRYPSGRTYEQYF
TRBV10-3	TRBJ2-1	few	TRBD1	TGTGCCATCAGCGCGGACAGGGAAGAGCAGTTCTTC	CAISADREEQFF
TRBV6-2/TRBV6-3	TRBJ2-2	many	TRBD2	TGTGCCAGCAGTCAAAGCGGGAGAATTCCCGAGCCCGGGGAGCTGTTTTTT	CASSQSGRIPEPGELFF
TRBV6-2/TRBV6-3	TRBJ2-3	few	TRBD2	TGTGCCAGCAGCCGCGGTTCGGGACTAGCGGGAATCAATACGCAGTATTTT	CASSRGSGLAGINTQYF
TRBV29-1	TRBJ2-1	-	-	TGCAGCGTTGGCGACGCCGACTGGCCATACAATGAGCAGTTCTTC	CSVGDADWPYNEQFF
TRBV15	TRBJ2-5	-	-	TGTGCCACCAGCAGAGGTGGGGGGTTGGAGACCCAGTACTTC	CATSRGGGLETQYF
TRBV28	TRBJ2-4	few	-	TGTGCCAGCAGGGACGGCCAAAGGGGCATTCAGTACTTC	CASRDGQRGIQYF
TRBV30	TRBJ2-6	few	-	TGTGCCTGGGCGATCCTCGGGGCCAACGTCCTGACTTTC	CAWAILGANVLTF
TRBV15	TRBJ2-2	-	TRBD1	TGTGCCACCAAACTGGACAGGGCGGCGAACACCGGGGAGCTGTTTTTT	CATKLDRAANTGELFF
TRBV10-2	TRBJ1-1	few	-	TGCGCCAGCAGTGAGCAAGTGAACACTGAAGCTTTCTTT	CASSEQVNTEAFF
TRBV5-1	TRBJ1-1	-	-	TGCGCCAGCAGCTCTGGGGCACTGAACACTGAAGCTTTCTTT	CASSSGALNTEAFF
TRBV4-3	TRBJ2-7	-	-	TGCGCCAGCAGCCAAGATCATGGGCACTACGAGCAGTACTTC	CASSQDHGHYEQYF
TRBV20-1	TRBJ2-2	-	TRBD2	TGCAGTGCTAGTGGCGGGGGCACCGGGGAGCTGTTTTTT	CSASGGGTGELFF
TRBV7-2	TRBJ2-5	few	-	TGTGCCAGCAGCTGGATAACAGGGAAAGAGACCCAGTACTTC	CASSWITGKETQYF
TRBV19	TRBJ2-1	few	-	TGTGCCAGTAGTATTGGACAGAGACACAATGAGCAGTTCTTC	CASSIGQRHNEQFF
TRBV28	TRBJ1-5	-	-	TGTGCCAGCAGTTTACAGAGGCGGGAGCCCCAGCATTTT	CASSLQRREPQHF
TRBV20-1	TRBJ2-1	many	-	TGCAGTGCTAGAACCGGGCCCCTGCATTGGTTCTTC	CSARTGPLHWFF
TRBV11-2	TRBJ2-1	many	-	TGTGCCAGCAGTTACGACAGAGACAATGAGCAGTTCTTC	CASSYDRDNEQFF
TRBV20-1	TRBJ2-5	-	TRBD1	TGCAGTGCTAGCCATTCTTGGGGACAGGCCCTAGAGGGCCAGTACTTC	CSASHSWGQALEGQYF
TRBV18	TRBJ1-1	many	-	TGTGCCAGCTCCCCGGTCCTGAACACTGAAGCTTTCTTT	CASSPVLNTEAFF
TRBV19	TRBJ2-2	-	-	TGTGCCAGTAGTTGGAGGTCTCACACCGGGGAGCTGTTTTTT	CASSWRSHTGELFF
TRBV12-3/TRBV12-4	TRBJ1-1	many	-	TGTGCCAGCAGGACCCCAGGGTACACTGAAGCTTTCTTT	CASRTPGYTEAFF
TRBV6-6	TRBJ2-7	many	-	TGTGCCAGCAGTTACGGGGGCACCTACGAGCAGTACTTC	CASSYGGTYEQYF
TRBV18	TRBJ2-3	few	TRBD2	TGTGCCAGCTCACCAGGGCCGGCTAGCGGGAGTACGCAGTATTTT	CASSPGPASGSTQYF
TRBV5-6	TRBJ2-1	many	TRBD1	TGTGCCAGCAGCATAGACAGGGAGAATGAGCAGTTCTTC	CASSIDRENEQFF
TRBV18	TRBJ2-1	few	-	TGTGCCAGCTCACCCACTGGACCGATCGCTAATGAGCAGTTCTTC	CASSPTGPIANEQFF
TRBV7-2	TRBJ2-3	many	-	TGTGCCAGCAGACAAACAGATACGCAGTATTTT	CASRQTDTQYF
TRBV30	TRBJ2-5	-	-	TGTGCCTGGACCAGGCTCCCAGGAGAGACCCAGTACTTC	CAWTRLPGETQYF
TRBV20-1	TRBJ1-1	-	-	TGCAGTGCCTTAAATTTACAGGAGTCCAAGCGGGCTTTCTTT	CSALNLQESKRAFF
TRBV20-1	TRBJ2-4	-	-	TGCAGCTCTGGGGCCAAAAACATTCAGTACTTC	CSSGAKNIQYF
TRBV3-1	TRBJ1-3	few	-	TGTGCCAGCAGCCAAGGTCGGGGAAACACCATATATTTT	CASSQGRGNTIYF
TRBV5-1	TRBJ1-1	few	-	TGCGCCAGCAGCTTCCAGGGAAAGGGCCTTTTGAACACTGAAGCTTTCTTT	CASSFQGKGLLNTEAFF
TRBV9	TRBJ2-1	many	-	TGTGCCAGCAGCGAGGGTGCCGGGCTGGGGTATGAGCAGTTCTTC	CASSEGAGLGYEQFF
TRBV6-5	TRBJ2-6	many	-	TGTGCCAGCAGTTTGTCAATCTTCTCTGGGGCCAACGTCCTGACTTTC	CASSLSIFSGANVLTF
TRBV20-1	TRBJ1-6	many	TRBD1	TGCAGTGCCCCCGGGCAGGGGGGCTCACCCCTCCACTTT	CSAPGQGGSPLHF
TRBV19	TRBJ2-7	-	-	TGTGCCAGTAGTATGGGAAGGCGAGGCGAGCAGTACTTC	CASSMGRRGEQYF
TRBV7-9	TRBJ2-3	-	TRBD2	TGTGCCAGCAGCATCTCTAGCGGTTCCACAGATACGCAGTATTTT	CASSISSGSTDTQYF
TRBV4-3	TRBJ2-3	many	TRBD2	TGCGCCAGCAGCCAAGAATCGCTAGCGGGTAACCCAGATACGCAGTATTTT	CASSQESLAGNPDTQYF
TRBV7-3	TRBJ2-6	-	-	TGTGCCAGCAGCTTAGCAGGGGACCCAACTGGGGCCAACGTCCTGACTTTC	CASSLAGDPTGANVLTF
TRBV12-3/TRBV12-4	TRBJ2-1	many	-	TGTGCCAGCAGTTTGACAGGACGGATTAGTGAGCAGTTCTTC	CASSLTGRISEQFF
TRBV18	TRBJ2-1	many	TRBD2	TGTGCCAGCTCACGGCCGACTAGCGGGAGCCCCCGCGCTGCCAATGAGCAGTTCTTC	CASSRPTSGSPRAANEQFF
TRBV6-2/TRBV6-3	TRBJ1-1	few	-	TGTGCCAGCAGCGACCCCTCGGACTCCACTGAAGCTTTCTTT	CASSDPSDSTEAFF
TRBV29-1	TRBJ2-1	many	-	TGCAGCGTTGAAGGGCTAGCATTATTGCATGAGCAGTTCTTC	CSVEGLALLHEQFF
TRBV20-1	TRBJ2-1	many	-	TGCAGTGCTAGGAGGCAGCACAATGAGCAGTTCTTC	CSARRQHNEQFF
TRBV5-4	TRBJ2-3	-	-	TGTGCCAGCAACCCGGGGCGGGACGATACGCAGTATTTT	CASNPGRDDTQYF
TRBV24-1	TRBJ2-3	few	-	TGTGCCACCAGTGACTCGGACAGAGATACGCAGTATTTT	CATSDSDRDTQYF
TRBV5-1	TRBJ2-5	many	TRBD2	TGCGCCAGCTCCCCGGGAGGACTCCGGCAAGAGACCCAGTACTTC	CASSPGGLRQETQYF
TRBV29-1	TRBJ2-1	few	-	TGCAGCGTTGAAAGGTGGAGGGGCCACAATGAGCAGTTCTTC	CSVERWRGHNEQFF
TRBV7-8	TRBJ2-5	many	-	TGTGCCAGCAGCTTAATTCGGGGACTAGAGACCCAGTACTTC	CASSLIRGLETQYF
TRBV12-3/TRBV12-4	TRBJ1-3	many	-	TGTGCCAGCAGCTTAGTAGGTTCTGGAAACACCATATATTTT	CASSLVGSGNTIYF
TRBV20-1	TRBJ1-2	few	TRBD1	TGCAGTGCTCGTTGGGACAGGGGAAACTATGGCTACACCTTC	CSARWDRGNYGYTF
TRBV7-2	TRBJ2-5	many	-	TGTGCCAGCAGCTTAAGTACAGGGTCAAGTGGAGAGACCCAGTACTTC	CASSLSTGSSGETQYF
TRBV29-1	TRBJ2-7	-	TRBD1	TGCAGCGTTGATCAGTCGGGACAGGGGTACGAGCAGTACTTC	CSVDQSGQGYEQYF
TRBV20-1	TRBJ2-7	many	-	TGCAGTGCTAGACCCACGGTCATGGGTGAGCAGTACTTC	CSARPTVMGEQYF
TRBV28	TRBJ1-2	many	-	TGTGCCAGCTGGGATCTAACAAACTATGGCTACACCTTC	CASWDLTNYGYTF